The TCR beta chain described here comes from a study of cytomegalovirus exposure and HLA in healthy donors. Per germline, CDR1 SGDLS and CDR2 YYNGEE. The length of the CDR3 is 14 residues. Trimming left V 0 bases short and J 1 base short, with 5 bases between. This PCR relied on a set of 60 Vbeta primers and 13 Jbeta primers. Assay used: immunoSEQ multiplex PCR; TCRdb lists only in-frame clones, some missing. This sample has 100,000 to 150,000 clones; 72% occur once, and the top ten carry 3% to 4.5%. Whole-study results and caveats: Prediction of most subjects' HLA-A and HLA-B alleles by TCR beta sequences was reportedly accurate. As confirmed in vitro, a few CMV-associated chains were specific for CMV antigens. A prior analysis recorded that most TCR beta V segments were productive about 87% or about 30% of the time.

The count of this clone is one. Its antigen remains unknown. The sample was PBMCs. The chain uses TRBV9 and TRBJ2-1; D is undetermined. This clonotype was obtained from a young man in good health and CMV-seronegative. CDR3 nucleotides: TGTGCCAGCAGCGTAGTCACTTCCTACAATGAGCAGTTCTTC. Translated, it gives CASSVVTSYNEQFF.